Included here is one TCR beta chain sequence, with context. It has no known antigen specificity. Per-nucleotide qualities are absent, and no much larger clonotype sits a single base away. In total, over 600 healthy bone marrow donors made up the cohort. At the time of sampling, all cohort members were nominally healthy, though unrecorded immune exposures were likely present. The donor tested CMV seronegative and was one of the 352 seronegative cohort members. Every donor gave a peripheral blood sample, and the peripheral blood mononuclear cells from that sample were used for TCR beta sequencing. The Qiagen DNeasy Blood Extraction Kit was used to extract genomic DNA from the blood cell samples. Receptor libraries were prepared by the immunoSEQ multiplex PCR assay. For the multiplex PCR, a mixture combining 60 forward primers for TCR Vbeta segments and 13 reverse primers for TCR Jbeta segments was used. The CDR3 region of rearranged TCR beta genes was amplified from genomic DNA with a multiplex PCR assay. Amplified TCR beta libraries were sequenced as 87-base-pair reads on the Illumina HiSeq System. The paper's data handling went like this. A later analysis tallied around 80 million unique TCR beta chains across the 550 to 850 repertoires, and around 12 million of those chains were shared by two or more donors. Raw reads were error-corrected and collapsed into unique sequences by a nearest-neighbor algorithm in which closely related sequences were merged to remove PCR and sequencing errors. CDR3 sequences were aligned to IMGT reference sequences to assign V, D and J gene segments. For a sequence to be retained, a match of at least six nucleotides to both a V gene segment and a J gene segment was required. A rearrangement counted as productive if the CDR3 had no stop codons and remained in frame with V and J, and every other rearrangement counted as non-productive. Following IMGT convention, CDR3 was defined as the stretch from the second conserved V-encoded cysteine up to the conserved J-encoded phenylalanine. The earlier analysis of 450 to 750 of the donors excluded any sequence lacking an unambiguous match to a single V gene segment. An earlier analysis of 500 to 600 of the donors classified V segments as functional when productive rearrangements were above 56.7% and as segregating when the standard deviation between donors was above 5%. To diagnose cytomegalovirus status from the catalog of TCR beta chain sequences, a statistical classification framework was built. V and J gene assignment, in a later analysis, came from comparing TCR nucleotide sequences with IMGT/GENE-DB human TR gene sequences. A later analysis assigned CDR3 sequences and most-parsimonious VDJ recombination scenarios with the TCRdist pipeline. In a later analysis, each TCR beta chain was defined by its CDR3 amino acid sequence together with its V-gene family, and reads lacking a unique V-gene family were excluded. To address suspected cross-contamination and a sequencing artifact, a later analysis removed 450 to 700 highly shared, low-generation-probability nucleotide sequences. For each public chain, a later analysis derived a clonal expansion index from normalized ranks of inferred template counts within each repertoire. In a later analysis, generation probabilities were computed using a VDJ recombination model fitted to out-of-frame rearrangements, and the results were checked against IGoR. In a later analysis, TCR-TCR, TCR-HLA and TCR-CMV co-occurrence was scored with hypergeometric tests, and a repertoire-size bias correction was applied to TCR pairs. In a later analysis, false discovery rates were estimated by permuting HLA or CMV assignments 20 times. In a later analysis, co-occurring TCRs were grouped using DBSCAN, and TCRdist sequence similarity was added for clustering within HLA-allele-positive subsets. Repertoires with fewer than 30,000 or more than 120,000 public chains, plus five repertoires with anomalous nucleotide sharing, were excluded from co-occurrence clustering. TCRdb's version of the immuneACCESS table is confined to in-frame rearrangements and falls short of the full clone set. An unresolved V gene accounts for under half of the shortfall where checked; the remainder is of unknown origin. That table gives V, J and clone size, and the DNA gave D and trimming. The sample table holds approximately 100,000 clones, of which roughly 70% were seen once. The ten most abundant clones make up approximately 2% of the sample.

These data come from a study of cytomegalovirus exposure and HLA in healthy donors (TCRdb year 2017). Broadly, across the study: According to an earlier analysis of 587 of the donors, about 179 million T cells yielded approximately 120 million unique TCR beta sequences and 276 Gb of sequence data. A separate validation cohort of approximately 130 different subjects was used in addition to the 666-subject first cohort. In a later analysis, previously published TCR beta repertoires from 550 to 750 donors were re-analyzed and high-resolution HLA genotyping was added so that TCR occurrence patterns could be studied. To decide whether each TCR beta V gene segment behaved as functional or pseudogenic, an earlier analysis of some 540 of the donors relied on high-throughput TCR beta sequencing. To predict cytomegalovirus infection status, the study combined high-throughput TCR immunosequencing, statistical association of individual TCRs with disease status, and machine learning. All discovery cohort repertoires had been generated on a single sequencing platform. Among the roughly 390 genotyped donors, approximately 81% belonged to the genetic ancestry cluster associated with self-reported Caucasian donors. HLA typing covered class I and class II loci at four-digit resolution. Among around 400 genotyped donors of the cohort, an average of about 240,000 unique TCR beta nucleotide sequences were sequenced per donor, about a sixth of them non-productive. The T cell repertoires of 550 to 850 subjects were profiled by immunosequencing and related to cytomegalovirus serostatus. A later genetic analysis took genome-wide SNP genotypes for about 55% of the 666 donors and used that subset as a discovery cohort. The study aimed to test whether cataloging public T cell receptors could reveal signatures of past pathogen exposure. Typing coverage varied by locus: roughly 629-630 donors for A, B, C, DRB1 and DQB1; approximately 500 for DQA1; about 570 for DPA1; more than 450 for DPB1. Several DR-DQ haplotypes were treated as single units for association and clustering because of strong linkage in the cohort. Donor age, sex, ethnicity and CMV serostatus were compiled alongside the repertoire data. The later analysis used no new phenotypic data to find candidate immune exposures, relying instead on TCR beta sequences and their occurrence across donors. Roughly 320 gigabases of sequencing data and 70 million to 100 million unique TCR sequences made up an early release that covered about 640 HLA-typed donors. Study-wide findings and limitations: A later analysis reported that several top co-occurrence clusters appeared linked to parvovirus B19, influenza, CMV and Epstein-Barr virus. For the cohort, immune exposure information was limited to CMV serostatus. Correlated functional status among segregating V segments might be attributable to linkage disequilibrium, but an unknown experimental factor could not be ruled out. This cohort had only TCR beta chains sequenced, and the lack of alpha or paired-chain data limited which features could be detected. A cluster of highly shared sequence variants was judged likely to represent a technical artifact of the sequencing pipeline. A later genetic analysis reported fewer N-insertions in productive TCRs among donors in an Asian-associated ancestry cluster than the roughly 700-donor mean. A further reported finding was that TCR beta sequences accurately predicted the HLA-A and HLA-B alleles for most subjects in the first cohort. In the study, around 150 TCR beta chains were listed as associated with cytomegalovirus. Presence/absence analyses assumed roughly uniform sequencing depth across donors, an assumption that may not hold. The earlier analysis of nearly 600 of the donors excluded fewer than 20 rarely observed V segments, including chromosome 9 orphons, because counts were too low. Compared with equally common non-associated chains, HLA-associated TCR beta chains in a later analysis were more clonally expanded and had lower generation probabilities. The authors suggested that the approach could potentially be generalized to other disease states and immunological phenotypes. Some IMGT-functional V segments, including TRBV6-2 and TRBV6-3, could not be told apart with the 87-base-pair reads, so those segments were excluded. Most TCR sequences were observed very rarely across donors, whereas some public TCRs were present in many individuals. A later analysis associated approximately 17,000 TCR beta sequences with specific HLA alleles at a false discovery rate of 0.05. In vitro tests confirmed that a few of the cytomegalovirus-associated TCR beta chains recognize cytomegalovirus antigens. In a later analysis, the rate of TCR association differed among HLA loci, with DRB1 alleles having the most associated TCRs and HLA-C alleles having the fewest. Broadly in line with IMGT annotations, most TCR beta V segments showed up in productive rearrangements about 87% or about 30% of the time in an earlier analysis of 587 of the donors. In a later genetic analysis, a missense DCLRE1C variant was associated with V-gene and J-gene trimming of TCR beta chains, and the association was replicated in an independent cohort. The classifier was reported to diagnose cytomegalovirus status with high specificity and sensitivity in both the original and validation cohorts. Most CMV-associated TCR beta chains appeared to be HLA-restricted in a later analysis, and the HLA associations seemed to be driven largely by CMV exposure. Strong co-occurrence of HLA alleles, especially DR and DQ, made assigning TCR associations to individual alleles difficult. Because HLA typing was unavailable for some donors at each locus, only the typed subset was used in association tests.

CDR1 SGHTA and CDR2 FQGNSA were looked up in the germline V gene. The CDR3, from cysteine to phenylalanine, totals 16 residues. The CDR3 DNA has 48 bases and is translated from base 1. V and J are trimmed by 2 bases and 2 bases, and the gene matches miss 5 bases of the junction. This clonotype originated in a male donor in good health and CMV-seronegative. Sequencing input: PBMCs. The sequence links TRBV7-2 to TRBJ2-3; TRBD2 fits 9 bases in the junction. The CDR3 protein is CASSLRASGITDTQYF. The DNA reads TGTGCCAGCAGCTTAAGGGCTAGCGGGATCACAGATACGCAGTATTTT.